The 27 T cell receptor beta chains listed next were all sequenced from one sample in a study of T cell clonality in common variable immunodeficiency. Measured with immunoSEQ multiplex PCR; TCRdb has only the in-frame clones, and not every one. There are fewer than 40,000 clones in the sample, none observed a single time. Their cognate antigens are unknown. Whole-study findings and limits: Fewer deletions and N-nucleotide insertions were reportedly seen in common variable immunodeficiency TCR beta sequences.

Sequenced: peripheral blood mononuclear cells. The receptor set was obtained from a human donor with common variable immunodeficiency.

Turning to this clone: The CDR3 is cut off 3 residues early in the read; its end comes from the germline J gene. The rearrangement uses TRBV11-3 and TRBJ2-1; TRBD2 aligns across 8 bases. The CDR3 runs to 13 residues. V shed 5 bases and J 9 bases; nucleotides not matched to a gene: 6. Germline-derived CDR1 and CDR2 are SGHNT and YENEEA. The CDR3 bases that were read are TGTGCCAGCAGCCGGACTAGCTGGACTGAG. This encodes CASSRTSWTE. The complete CDR3 sequence is CASSRTSWTEQFF.

This clone was counted many times. The read comes to an end 3 residues before the CDR3 does, leaving the germline J gene to fill in the end. This chain links TRBV27 with TRBJ1-5; tentatively, D is TRBD1 (5 bases). The CDR3 has 13 residues. V gave up 5 bases and J gave up 4 bases, with 9 bases separating them. Germline V lookup: CDR1 MNHEY, CDR2 SMNVEV (reference sequence). CDR3 protein: CASSPDRNQPQHF. Incomplete CDR3 DNA: TGTGCCAGCAGTCCCGACAGAAATCAGCCC.

This clone was detected ten times or more. Read coverage stops 3 residues before the CDR3 terminus; the germline J gene supplies the remainder. The chain has TRBV19 and TRBJ2-3; D is ambiguous. The length of the CDR3 is 14 residues. V gave up 1 base and J gave up 2 bases, with 7 bases separating them. Germline CDR1 and CDR2: LNHDA and SQIVND (reference sequence). CDR3: CASSIAVATDTQYF. The part of the CDR3 DNA that was read is TGTGCCAGTAGTATAGCGGTTGCCACAGATACG.

A remark on this clone: The missing CDR3 end, 3 residues past where the read stops, is filled in from the germline J gene. The chain carries TRBV11-1 and TRBJ1-2, with D uncertain. Trimming removed 1 base from V and 6 bases from J, with 12 bases in between. This CDR3 comprises 14 residues. Germline CDR1 and CDR2: SGHAT and FQDESV (reference sequence). The CDR3 spells CASSLGSGRDGYTF. The CDR3 bases that were read are TGTGCCAGCAGCTTAGGGAGTGGGCGGGATGGC.

This clone was seen many times. The read ends 3 residues early relative to the CDR3; the germline J gene fills the gap. The rearrangement joins TRBV3-1 (or the pseudogene TRBV3-2) to TRBJ2-5; TRBD2 matches at 12 bases. Trimming took 3 bases from V and 1 from J; bases not matched to a gene: 12. The CDR3 extends over 19 amino acids. CDR1 is LGHDT, CDR2 YNNKEL, per germline (reference sequence). This CDR3 is CASSQTPSGRAVTQETQYF. The CDR3 bases that were read are TGTGCCAGCAGCCAGACCCCTAGCGGGAGGGCCGTTACCCAAGAGACC.

By frequency in the sample, this clone is medium-sized (0.01 to 0.1%). The read stops 3 residues short of the end of the CDR3; the missing end is completed from the germline J gene. The chain recombines TRBV30 with TRBJ1-3; no definite D call. CDR1 is GTSNPN and CDR2 is SVGIG in the germline V gene (reference sequence). The CDR3 is made up of 12 amino acids. V lost 0 bases to trimming and J lost 4 bases, with 4 bases between them. The CDR3 spells CAWSVSGNTIYF. The CDR3 DNA, read in part, is TGTGCCTGGAGTGTATCAGGAAACACC.

Concerning this clone itself: The DNA ends 3 residues before the CDR3 does, and the rest of the CDR3 is filled in from the germline J gene. This chain joins TRBV7-7 and TRBJ2-1; TRBD1 is a possible D gene (5 bases). Trimming cost V 3 bases and J 7 bases, with 10 bases left between them. Germline CDR1 and CDR2: SSHAT and FNYEAQ (reference sequence). The CDR3 runs 13 residues. The sequenced CDR3 bases are TGTGCCAGCAGCTTGGGGCCCGGGAATGAG. Protein: CASSLGPGNE. The entire CDR3 is CASSLGPGNEQFF.

This clone was observed many times. The read halts 3 residues ahead of the CDR3 end, with the missing end drawn from the germline J gene. V and J are TRBV27 and TRBJ1-4; TRBD1 matches at 8 bases. The CDR3 has 17 residues. From germline, CDR1 is MNHEY and CDR2 SMNVEV (reference sequence). The V segment lost 5 bases and the J segment 8 bases; nucleotides outside the gene matches: 16. The covered CDR3 bases are TGTGCCAGCAGTACCACCCGCCAGACAGGGGAGGGAGAAAAA. Its translation: CASSTTRQTGEGEK. The complete CDR3 protein is CASSTTRQTGEGEKLFF.

This clone came up many times. The CDR3 extends 3 residues past the end of the read, so its final part is completed from the germline J gene. This chain connects TRBV6-2 or TRBV6-3 to TRBJ2-3; D may be TRBD1 (6 bases). CDR3 size: 14 residues. V dropped 2 bases and J dropped 4 bases, with 10 bases sitting between them. Germline lookup yields CDR1 MNHEY and CDR2 SVGEGT. The CDR3 bases that were read are TGTGCCAGCAGTTACCAACAGGGACCAGATACG. This gives the protein CASSYQQGPDT. The entire CDR3 protein reads CASSYQQGPDTQYF.

This clone was counted only a few times. The read is 3 residues too short to cover the CDR3 end, so that end is filled in from the germline J gene. The chain links TRBV7-9 to TRBJ2-5; D may be TRBD1 (5 bases). V was trimmed by 0 bases and J by 4 bases, leaving 12 bases between them. This CDR3 contains 15 residues. CDR1 SEHNR and CDR2 FQNEAQ come from the germline V gene (reference sequence). Here the CDR3 reads CASSLALGQGETQYF. The DNA read from the CDR3 is TGTGCCAGCAGCTTAGCGCTCGGGCAGGGAGAGACC.

Of note for this clone: The CDR3 goes on 3 residues after the read ends, and that part is filled in from the germline J gene. The genes are TRBV20-1 and TRBJ1-6; D perhaps matches TRBD1 (5 bases). Between the trimmed V and J ends, which lost 0 bases and 10 bases, there was a span of 22 bases. CDR3 length: 17 amino acids. Germline loops: CDR1 DFQATT, CDR2 SNEGSKA (reference sequence). The part of the CDR3 DNA that was read is TGCAGTGCTAGAGACAGACCCCGGGCCCCGGGGGGGTCACCC. Translation: CSARDRPRAPGGSP. The full CDR3 sequence reads CSARDRPRAPGGSPLHF.

This clone was counted a few times. The read falls 3 residues short of the CDR3 end, and the missing part is taken from the germline J gene. This chain uses TRBV5-1 with TRBJ2-3, with 13 bases identical to TRBD2. The V and J ends lost 7 bases and 2 bases, in that order; junction bases with no gene match: 7. Germline values: CDR1 SGHRS, CDR2 YFSETQ. The CDR3 runs to 16 residues. The CDR3: CASLGTSGTFTDTQYF. The sequenced part of the CDR3 DNA is TGCGCCAGCTTGGGGACTAGCGGGACCTTCACAGATACG.

This clone was seen many times. A far larger clone is only one base removed, so a read error is likely. The sequence runs out 3 residues before the end of the CDR3; the remainder is reconstructed from the germline J gene. The chain uses TRBV14 and TRBJ2-1, with 8 bases aligning to TRBD2. Germline lookup yields CDR1 SGHDN and CDR2 FVKESK. This CDR3 has 16 amino acids. With 2 bases clipped from V and 2 bases from J, the junction kept 5 bases outside the gene matches. The CDR3 spells CASSQLAGSAYNEQFF. The part of the CDR3 DNA that was read is TGTGCCAGCAGCCAATTAGCGGGAAGCGCCTACAATGAG.

This clone was found a few times. Read data end 3 residues before the CDR3 end; the end is taken from the germline J gene. The rearrangement uses TRBV7-7 and TRBJ2-7; 10 bases map to TRBD1. The CDR3 runs to 14 residues. The ends lost 5 bases at V and 2 bases at J; junction bases unmatched: 3. Germline V gives CDR1 SSHAT, CDR2 FNYEAQ (reference sequence). The chain's CDR3 is CASSDGTGAYEQYF. The sequenced part of the CDR3 DNA is TGTGCCAGCAGCGATGGGACAGGGGCCTACGAG.

This clone has more than one count but fewer than ten. The read halts 3 residues ahead of the CDR3 end, with the missing end drawn from the germline J gene. This chain links TRBV2 with TRBJ2-1; TRBD1 aligns across 9 bases. There are 12 residues in the CDR3. Germline-derived CDR1 and CDR2 are SNHLY and FYNNEI. V lost 9 bases and J lost 9; bases outside the gene matches: 6. The CDR3 region is CASGDRVGEQFF. The DNA read from the CDR3 is TGTGCCAGTGGGGACAGGGTGGGTGAG.

In the case of this clone: Read coverage stops 3 residues before the CDR3 terminus; the germline J gene supplies the remainder. The rearrangement links TRBV18 to TRBJ1-4; D is unresolved. Looked up from germline, CDR1 is KGHSH and CDR2 is LQKENI. V lost 3 bases and J lost 8, with 7 bases in between. The CDR3 loop spans 12 amino acids. The CDR3 DNA, read in part, is TGTGCCAGCTCACCCGGTAAGGAAAAA. Translating gives CASSPGKEK. The complete CDR3 protein is CASSPGKEKLFF.

A few counts support this clone. The read comes to an end 3 residues before the CDR3 does, leaving the germline J gene to fill in the end. V usage is TRBV18 and J usage is TRBJ1-1; 7 bases line up with TRBD1. The CDR3 extends over 12 amino acids. Germline CDR1 reads KGHSH; CDR2 reads LQKENI. V was pared by 4 bases and J by 6 bases, with 2 bases of the junction left unmatched. This CDR3 is CASSRTGPEAFF. CDR3 DNA (partial): TGTGCCAGCTCACGGACAGGCCCTGAA.

This clone came up a few times. Read coverage stops 3 residues before the CDR3 terminus; the germline J gene supplies the remainder. The J gene is TRBJ1-3, the V gene TRBV7-9; TRBD1 matches at 9 bases. The junction had 6 bases not matched to a gene; V was cut back by 4 bases and J by 5 bases. Germline V gene lookup returns CDR1 SEHNR and CDR2 FQNEAQ (reference sequence). The CDR3 consists of 15 residues. The CDR3 spells CASSWSGTGRNTIYF. The CDR3 DNA, read in part, is TGTGCCAGCAGCTGGTCCGGGACAGGGAGAAACACC.

This clone occurred a few times. The read ends 3 residues shy of where the CDR3 ends; the end is completed using the germline J gene. This chain connects TRBV10-1 to TRBJ2-7; 8 bases are a match to TRBD2. The CDR3 consists of 13 residues. V trimming: 8 bases; J trimming: 5 bases; junction bases outside the gene matches: 8. In germline, CDR1 is WNHNN, CDR2 SYGVQD (reference sequence). CDR3 sequence: CASVGGRRNEQYF. Incomplete CDR3 DNA: TGCGCCAGCGTAGGCGGGAGGAGGAACGAG.

This clone turned up a few times. The DNA ends 3 residues before the CDR3 does, and the rest of the CDR3 is filled in from the germline J gene. The rearrangement links TRBV7-3 to TRBJ1-3; 8 nucleotides agree with TRBD1. CDR1 and CDR2 (germline): SGHTA, FQGTGA. This CDR3 has 15 amino acids. Unmatched junction bases numbered 3, after V lost 5 bases and J lost 0 bases. This CDR3 reads CASSDRGGSGNTIYF. Partial CDR3 DNA: TGTGCCAGCAGCGACAGGGGTGGCTCTGGAAACACC.

A remark on this clone: The sequence runs out 3 residues before the end of the CDR3; the remainder is reconstructed from the germline J gene. The J gene is TRBJ2-1, the V gene TRBV5-6, with 7 bases fitting TRBD1. This CDR3 region has 14 residues. The germline gives CDR1 SGHDT, CDR2 YYEEEE. Trimming removed 6 bases from V and 3 bases from J; junction bases left unmatched: 6. The CDR3 loop reads CASIQGTFYNEQFF. Incomplete CDR3 DNA: TGTGCCAGCATACAGGGGACCTTCTACAATGAG.

There are a few counts of this clone. The CDR3 extends 3 residues past the end of the read, so its final part is completed from the germline J gene. The chain joins TRBV7-2 to TRBJ1-2; D remains ambiguous. From germline, CDR1 is SGHTA and CDR2 FQGNSA. The CDR3 runs 13 residues. Deletions cut 1 base from V and 2 bases from J, with 5 bases between. CDR3 DNA (partial): TGTGCCAGCAGCTTAGACTGGAACTATGGC. This translates into CASSLDWNYG. Given in full, the CDR3 is CASSLDWNYGYTF. Drawing the rest from reference TRBV7-2 and TRBJ1-2, the complete variable domain is GAGVSQSPSNKVTEKGKDVELRCDPISGHTALYWYRQSLGQGLEFLIYFQGNSAPDKSGLPSDRFSAERTGGSVSTLTIQRTQQEDSAVYLCASSLDWNYGYTFGSGTRLTVV.

This clone was seen more than once but under ten times. Coverage ceases 3 residues before the CDR3 finishes, and the germline J gene fills in the end. The chain combines TRBV2 with TRBJ2-1, with D possibly TRBD1 on 5 matching bases. Germline V gene sequence: CDR1 SNHLY, CDR2 FYNNEI. Trimming took off 4 bases at V and 7 bases at J, with 11 bases between the two ends. The CDR3 is made up of 13 amino acids. Partial CDR3 DNA: TGTGCCAGCAGTGTCACCAGGGCGAATGAG. Translating it yields CASSVTRANE. The whole CDR3 sequence is CASSVTRANEQFF.

This clone was counted only a few times. The CDR3 goes on 3 residues after the read ends, and that part is filled in from the germline J gene. V gene TRBV7-2 combines with J gene TRBJ1-2, with 8 bases that match TRBD1. The CDR3 has 14 residues. Germline lookup yields CDR1 SGHTA and CDR2 FQGNSA. CDR3 DNA (partial): TGTGCCAGCAAGGGGGCCCAGGGGGCGAGGGGC. Amino acids: CASKGAQGARG. The whole CDR3 protein reads CASKGAQGARGYTF. Looking up the rest from reference TRBV7-2 and TRBJ1-2 gives the full variable domain: GAGVSQSPSNKVTEKGKDVELRCDPISGHTALYWYRQSLGQGLEFLIYFQGNSAPDKSGLPSDRFSAERTGGSVSTLTIQRTQQEDSAVYLCASKGAQGARGYTFGSGTRLTVV.

This clone is medium-sized (0.01 to 0.1%). The sequenced fragment ends 3 residues before the CDR3 boundary, so the rest is inferred from the germline J gene. The chain joins TRBV20-1 to TRBJ1-5; D is uncertain. V was shortened by 5 bases and J by 4 bases, with 15 bases between the two germline ends. The CDR3 runs to 14 residues. Looked up from germline, CDR1 is DFQATT and CDR2 is SNEGSKA (reference sequence). CDR3 region: CSASDSRGNQPQHF. The sequenced part of the CDR3 DNA is TGCAGTGCTTCCGACTCACGTGGGAATCAGCCC.

Remarks on this clone: The DNA ends 3 residues before the CDR3 does, and the rest of the CDR3 is filled in from the germline J gene. The rearrangement uses TRBV7-9 and TRBJ2-5; 10 nucleotides line up with TRBD2. The germline gives CDR1 SEHNR, CDR2 FQNEAQ (reference sequence). The V segment lost 3 bases and the J segment 5 bases; nucleotides outside the gene matches: 6. The length of the CDR3 is 15 residues. Incomplete CDR3 DNA: TGTGCCAGCAGCTTGAAAGCGGGAGGGATCGAGACC. The encoded protein is CASSLKAGGIET. The full CDR3 protein is CASSLKAGGIETQYF.

Of note for this clone: The sequence runs out 3 residues before the end of the CDR3; the remainder is reconstructed from the germline J gene. The chain couples TRBV2 to TRBJ2-3; weak D call: TRBD1 (5 bases). This CDR3 comprises 12 residues. CDR1 SNHLY and CDR2 FYNNEI come from the germline V gene. CDR3 amino acids: CASSGQLQAQYF. The sequenced part of the CDR3 DNA is TGTGCCAGCAGTGGACAGCTTCAAGCG.